The subject of this entry is one TCR beta chain. Its antigen is still unknown. The source of the sample is a study of CD8+CD57+ T cells in acquired aplastic anemia. Study context: 3.2 ug was the average amount of DNA from sorted CD4+ and CD8+ cells.

According to the study, genomic DNA was the template for TCR beta VDJ and CDR3 profiling. TCRdb reprocessed the reads with MiXCR, giving one entry per CDR3 protein. The table shows 250,000 to 350,000 distinct CDR3 sequences, with roughly 53% occurring only once. In patients chosen for sequencing, flow cytometry had shown CD8+CD57+ cell expansion. Each of the patients presented with severe acquired aplastic anemia. Patients had undergone no therapy by the time their blood was sampled. Study-level results: Patients and controls shared fewer than 30 CD8+ CDR3 sequences.

The CDR3 covers 12 residues. Trimming took off 6 bases at V and 8 bases at J, with 13 bases between the two ends. The sequenced sample was sorted CD4+, CD8+, or CD8+CD57+ T cells (not recorded which) from PBMCs. The sequence was obtained from a human donor with aplastic anemia. The chain employs TRBV12-3 or TRBV12-4 and TRBJ1-2, with a tentative D call TRBD1 (6 bases). Written as DNA, the CDR3 is TGTGCCAGCAGCCCGGGGGCCGGCGGCTACACCTTC. Translating gives CASSPGAGGYTF.